This T cell receptor (beta chain) was recovered during a study of blood T cell repertoires in COVID-19. For the study at large: Spain, Italy and the United States supplied samples that represented acute and convalescent COVID-19. Sources were T cells, B-cell-depleted T cells, or PBMCs; the material itself was cDNA or gDNA.

This CDR3 has 12 residues. J was trimmed by 7 bases and V by 3 bases; bases with no gene match: 2. Of note for this clone: The sample carries other DNA sequences with the same CDR3.

In the source study's methods: The assay estimated nucleated cells by amplifying reference gene primers. Measured with immunoSEQ multiplex PCR; TCRdb has only the in-frame clones, and not every one. Clone size and the V and J calls come from that table; the DNA yielded D and trimming. This sample carries about 200,000 clones, approximately 90% of them seen once, and the ten largest clones take more than 8.5%. The chain employs TRBV12-3 or TRBV12-4 and TRBJ1-2, with TRBD1 matching over 7 bases. Sequencing used peripheral blood. The sequence came from a woman between 50 and 59 years old with COVID-19, enrolled during active disease. Here the CDR3 DNA reads TGTGCCAGCAGTTTGAGACAGGGTGGCTACACCTTC. Translating gives CASSLRQGGYTF.